Below are 19 T cell receptor beta chains sequenced from a single sample in a study of cytomegalovirus exposure and HLA in healthy donors. 13 Jbeta primers and 60 Vbeta primers were used for the PCR. Repertoires were generated with immunoSEQ multiplex PCR, while TCRdb's copy carries only in-frame clones and drops some. The sample carries 98,000 or so clones, 10% recorded once. The sample consisted of PBMCs. These receptors originate from a man aged 35-49 years in good health and CMV-seropositive.

The chain is built from TRBV9 and TRBJ1-1, with D maybe TRBD1 (5 bases). This CDR3 comprises 14 residues. Trimming stripped 3 bases from V and 2 bases from J, with 11 bases between. Germline V gene lookup returns CDR1 SGDLS and CDR2 YYNGEE. The CDR3 region is CASSAPGGNTEAFF. In nucleotides, the CDR3 is TGTGCCAGCAGCGCCCCGGGGGGTAACACTGAAGCTTTCTTT.

This chain joins TRBV7-3 and TRBJ2-5; maybe TRBD2 (6 bases). The CDR3 extends over 15 amino acids. V dropped 5 bases and J dropped 5 bases, with 18 bases sitting between them. Germline CDR1 reads SGHTA; CDR2 reads FQGTGA. CDR3 region: CASSLSPGVRETQYF. Written as DNA, the CDR3 is TGTGCCAGCAGCCTCAGCCCGGGAGTACGGGAGACCCAGTACTTC.

This clone showed up just a few times. Here the CDR3 DNA reads TGTGCCAGCAGCTCGGACATCCAAAGGGCCGAGCAGTACTTC. Protein sequence: CASSSDIQRAEQYF. The rearrangement joins TRBV5-6 to TRBJ2-7; D may be TRBD1 (5 bases). Trimming stripped 3 bases from V and 6 bases from J, with 16 bases between. The V gene's germline CDR1 is SGHDT and CDR2 YYEEEE. This CDR3 is 14 amino acids long. Full variable domain (missing parts from reference TRBV5-6 and TRBJ2-7): DAGVTQSPTHLIKTRGQQVTLRCSPKSGHDTVSWYQQALGQGPQFIFQYYEEEERQRGNFPDRFSGHQFPNYSSELNVNALLLGDSALYLCASSSDIQRAEQYFGPGTRLTVT.

This clone showed up just a few times. The chain joins TRBV5-1 to TRBJ1-1; 7 nucleotides agree with TRBD1. Per the germline V gene, CDR1 is SGHRS and CDR2 is YFSETQ. J lost 1 base, V lost 3 bases, and 3 bases had no gene match. There are 14 residues in the CDR3. This CDR3 reads CASSYRGPNTEAFF. The CDR3 nucleotides read TGCGCCAGCAGCTACAGGGGCCCGAACACTGAAGCTTTCTTT.

V and J are TRBV7-9 and TRBJ1-2; TRBD1 agrees at 9 bases. V lost 0 bases and J lost 4; bases outside the gene matches: 3. This CDR3 contains 15 residues. Germline V gene data show CDR1 as SEHNR and CDR2 as FQNEAQ (reference sequence). The chain's CDR3 is CASSLAGTGSYGYTF. In DNA, the CDR3 is TGTGCCAGCAGCTTAGCCGGGACAGGGTCCTATGGCTACACCTTC.

The chain recombines TRBV13 with TRBJ2-1, with D possibly being TRBD2 (5 bases). This CDR3 spans 15 amino acids. Germline lookup yields CDR1 PRHDT and CDR2 FYEKMQ (reference sequence). V was trimmed by 5 bases and J by 2 bases, leaving 13 bases between them. CDR3 coding DNA: TGTGCCAGCAGCCCTGGACTGCCAGCCTACAATGAGCAGTTCTTC. This encodes CASSPGLPAYNEQFF.

The V and J genes are TRBV27 and TRBJ2-2; 8 bases align to TRBD2. This CDR3 is 16 amino acids long. With 6 bases clipped from V and 5 bases from J, the junction kept 11 bases outside the gene matches. The germline CDR1 and CDR2 sequences are MNHEY and SMNVEV (reference sequence). The CDR3 loop is CASRHSGRRRTGELFF. In DNA, the CDR3 is TGTGCCAGCAGACACAGCGGGAGACGGCGGACCGGGGAGCTGTTTTTT.

This clone has just a few counts. This sequence joins TRBV9 and TRBJ2-3; 7 nucleotides match TRBD1. The CDR3 covers 14 residues. Germline lookup yields CDR1 SGDLS and CDR2 YYNGEE. V gave up 4 bases and J gave up 3 bases; unmatched junction bases: 5. CDR3 in amino acids: CASSTTGPTDTQYF. In DNA form, the CDR3 reads TGTGCCAGCAGCACGACAGGGCCGACAGATACGCAGTATTTT.

The chain is built from TRBV6-8 and TRBJ2-7; D tentatively reads TRBD1 or TRBD2 (9 bases each). Trimming took 4 bases from V and 5 from J, leaving 45 bases between them. The CDR3 loop spans 24 amino acids. CDR1 and CDR2 (germline): MNHGY, SAAAGT. The CDR3 spells CASSCVPGQGTASGIPEPPHEQYF. In nucleotides, the CDR3 is TGTGCCAGCAGTTGCGTACCGGGACAGGGCACCGCTAGCGGGATCCCGGAACCCCCCCACGAGCAGTACTTC.

This clone was recorded a few times. The chain uses TRBV5-3 and TRBJ1-1, with 8 bases matching TRBD1. Being an ORF, TRBV5-3 has a function that is uncertain. V lost 1 base, J lost 6 bases, and 14 bases stayed unmatched. CDR3 length equals 17 residues. CDR3 region: CARSLRGVRGRGAEAFF. DNA for the CDR3: TGTGCCAGAAGCTTGAGGGGGGTCAGGGGGCGCGGGGCTGAAGCTTTCTTT.

This clone was counted a single time. This chain connects TRBV14 to TRBJ2-1; a weak D match, TRBD2 (5 bases). V was pared by 4 bases and J by 6 bases, with 13 bases between. There are 14 residues in the CDR3. The germline V gene encodes CDR1 SGHDN and CDR2 FVKESK. The CDR3 DNA is TGTGCCAGCAGCCTCCTCACGGGGATCAATGAGCAGTTCTTC. Protein: CASSLLTGINEQFF. The full variable domain, with the rest looked up from reference TRBV14 and TRBJ2-1, is EAGVTQFPSHSVIEKGQTVTLRCDPISGHDNLYWYRRVMGKEIKFLLHFVKESKQDESGMPNNRFLAERTGGTYSTLKVQPAELEDSGVYFCASSLLTGINEQFFGPGTRLTVL.

This clone was seen more than once but under ten times. The CDR3 bases are TGTGCCAGCAGCGTAGCACCCAGTGCCTACGAGCAGTACTTC. Residues: CASSVAPSAYEQYF. V and J are TRBV9 and TRBJ2-7; D gene unclear. The CDR3 loop spans 14 amino acids. Germline V gene lookup returns CDR1 SGDLS and CDR2 YYNGEE. V was pared by 0 bases and J by 2 bases, with 9 bases between.

The chain links TRBV5-1 to TRBJ1-4, with TRBD1 matching over 9 bases. This CDR3 spans 17 amino acids. CDR1 is SGHRS and CDR2 is YFSETQ in the germline V gene. V lost 1 base, J lost 6 bases, and 10 bases stayed unmatched. The CDR3 nucleotides read TGCGCCAGCAGCTTGTGGGGGGGGACAGGGCAGTATGAAAAACTGTTTTTT. It specifies CASSLWGGTGQYEKLFF.

This clone was found a few times. The rearrangement links TRBV7-3 to TRBJ2-7; TRBD2 might be the D (5 bases). V was clipped by 2 bases and J by 2 bases, with 10 bases between them. In germline, CDR1 is SGHTA, CDR2 FQGTGA. CDR3 length: 14 residues. The CDR3 nucleotides read TGTGCCAGCAGCTTAGGGGTCGGGACCTACGAGCAGTACTTC. Protein: CASSLGVGTYEQYF.

This chain uses TRBV13 with TRBJ2-5; tentative D call: TRBD1 (6 bases). With 5 bases removed from V and 1 base from J, the gap between germline ends came to 11 bases. The CDR3 extends over 14 amino acids. Germline-derived CDR1 and CDR2 are PRHDT and FYEKMQ (reference sequence). The CDR3 sequence: CASSQGQSQETQYF. CDR3 coding DNA: TGTGCCAGCAGCCAAGGACAGAGCCAAGAGACCCAGTACTTC.

V and J are TRBV7-9 and TRBJ2-3; 10 nucleotides match TRBD2. The CDR3 extends over 19 amino acids. The junction had 15 bases not matched to a gene; V was cut back by 5 bases and J by 1 base. The germline CDR1 and CDR2 sequences are SEHNR and FQNEAQ (reference sequence). The CDR3: CASSPAGTSAFVGTDTQYF. In DNA form, the CDR3 reads TGTGCCAGCAGCCCGGCCGGGACTAGCGCCTTCGTTGGCACAGATACGCAGTATTTT.

This sequence joins TRBV28 and TRBJ1-1; D gene unclear. Germline CDR1 and CDR2: MDHEN and SYDVKM. This CDR3 is 14 amino acids long. The V end was cut by 3 bases, the J end by 0 bases, with 8 bases between. The CDR3 here is CASSLRVLNTEAFF. The CDR3, as DNA: TGTGCCAGCAGTTTGCGGGTATTGAACACTGAAGCTTTCTTT.

This clone was seen more than once but under ten times. The CDR3 nucleotides are TGTGCCAGCAGCCAAGTAGGAGGGGGCCGATCCTACGAGCAGTACTTC. Amino acid sequence: CASSQVGGGRSYEQYF. The chain carries TRBV4-2 and TRBJ2-7, with D maybe TRBD1 (7 bases). Germline V gene sequence: CDR1 LGHNA, CDR2 YNFKEQ. The CDR3 runs to 16 residues. Trimming cost V 1 base and J 1 base, with 14 bases left between them.

The V and J genes are TRBV9 and TRBJ1-2; perhaps TRBD1 as D (6 bases). V was clipped by 3 bases and J by 0 bases, with 12 bases between them. The germline CDR1 and CDR2 sequences are SGDLS and YYNGEE. There are 15 residues in the CDR3. The CDR3 here is CASSGGPTANYGYTF. The DNA of the CDR3 is TGTGCCAGCAGCGGGGGGCCAACGGCTAACTATGGCTACACCTTC.